These 13 T cell receptor beta chains came from one sample sequenced in a study of Ad26.COV2.S vaccination and SARS-CoV-2 variants. Sequenced by immunoSEQ multiplex PCR; TCRdb stores in-frame clones only, minus some. This table has about 460,000 clones, 89% appearing once. Treatment denoted: roughly 18 received Ad26.COV2.S at low or high dose, single or two shots; five or six received placebo; per-sample allocation not given. Specimens were obtained on day 63 following the first vaccine or placebo injection. The source was peripheral blood, collected in a trial of Ad26.COV2.S vaccine versus placebo. All receptors come from a person between 18 and 65 years old who received the Ad26.COV2.S COVID-19 vaccine or a placebo.

The chain links TRBV5-4 to TRBJ2-3; D remains ambiguous. Per germline, CDR1 SGHNT and CDR2 YYREEE (reference sequence). The CDR3 spans 13 residues. Deletions cut 4 bases from V and 1 base from J, with 7 bases between. CDR3 sequence reads: CASSKWGTDTQYF. The CDR3 nucleotides are TGTGCCAGCAGCAAATGGGGCACAGATACGCAGTATTTT.

The rearrangement joins TRBV27 to TRBJ2-1; no definite D call. V was pared by 4 bases and J by 5 bases, with 15 bases between. Germline V gene lookup returns CDR1 MNHEY and CDR2 SMNVEV (reference sequence). CDR3 length: 15 amino acids. The CDR3 here is CASSSGYSYHNEQFF. The CDR3 DNA follows: TGTGCCAGCAGTTCCGGTTATAGTTATCACAATGAGCAGTTCTTC.

V gene TRBV30 combines with J gene TRBJ1-1, with D tentatively TRBD1 (6 bases). Per the germline V gene, CDR1 is GTSNPN and CDR2 is SVGIG (reference sequence). V was trimmed by 6 bases and J by 4 bases, leaving 18 bases between them. This CDR3 spans 14 amino acids. The chain's CDR3 is CACTGTGAGTEAFF. The CDR3 DNA sequence: TGTGCCTGCACTGGGACGGGGGCGGGCACTGAAGCTTTCTTT.

V gene TRBV30 combines with J gene TRBJ2-6; D not certain. Trimming cost V 4 bases and J 2 bases, with 3 bases left between them. CDR3 length: 12 amino acids. Germline assignment: CDR1 GTSNPN and CDR2 SVGIG (reference sequence). CDR3 in DNA: TGTGCCTGGACGCCTGGGGCCAACGTCCTGACTTTC. Protein sequence: CAWTPGANVLTF.

This chain connects TRBV19 to TRBJ2-3; D is undetermined. V lost 3 bases and J 0 bases, leaving 7 bases between the germline ends. The CDR3 contains 14 residues. Looked up from germline, CDR1 is LNHDA and CDR2 is SQIVND (reference sequence). CDR3: CASSMGSSTDTQYF. The CDR3 nucleotides are TGTGCCAGTAGTATGGGCAGTAGCACAGATACGCAGTATTTT.

Turning to this clone: Other DNA sequences in the same sample also yield this CDR3. The rearrangement joins TRBV7-3 to TRBJ2-3; D is uncertain. V lost 2 bases to trimming and J lost 0 bases, with 6 bases between them. Germline V gene lookup returns CDR1 SGHTA and CDR2 FQGTGA. The CDR3 consists of 14 residues. The CDR3: CASSLVGSTDTQYF. The CDR3 coding sequence is TGTGCCAGCAGCTTAGTTGGGAGCACAGATACGCAGTATTTT.

The chain joins TRBV19 to TRBJ1-4, with 10 bases aligning to TRBD1. This CDR3 is built from 16 residues. With V trimmed by 6 bases and J by 8 bases, 12 bases remained unmatched. The germline gives CDR1 LNHDA, CDR2 SQIVND (reference sequence). The DNA for the CDR3 is TGTGCCAGTAGCCCCCGGGGGACAGGGGCAGGAGAAAAACTGTTTTTT. As protein: CASSPRGTGAGEKLFF.

The V call is TRBV5-1, the J call TRBJ2-6; no clear D. CDR1 and CDR2 (germline): SGHRS, YFSETQ. This CDR3 spans 13 amino acids. Trimming stripped 1 base from V and 2 bases from J, with 1 base between. CDR3 sequence (DNA): TGCGCCAGCAGCTTGCCTGGGGCCAACGTCCTGACTTTC. Translating it yields CASSLPGANVLTF.

This chain links TRBV6-5 with TRBJ1-3; 10 nucleotides match TRBD1. Germline V CDR1 and CDR2: MNHEY, SVGAGI. The CDR3 has 14 amino acids. The junction had 3 bases not matched to a gene; V was cut back by 6 bases and J by 4 bases. The CDR3 DNA sequence: TGTGCCAGCAGAAGACAGGGGGCAGGAAACACCATATATTTT. This translates into CASRRQGAGNTIYF.

This clone has only one observation. V gene TRBV6-4 combines with J gene TRBJ2-2, with TRBD1 as a possible D gene (7 bases). Trimming removed 8 bases at V and 4 bases at J, with 11 bases between. CDR1 and CDR2 (germline): MRHNA, SNTAGT. The CDR3 sequence is 13 residues long. CDR3 in DNA: TGTGCCAGCGCTCAGGGGGGCACCGGGGAGCTGTTTTTT. Translation: CASAQGGTGELFF.

The chain is built from TRBV15 and TRBJ2-7; possibly TRBD1 or TRBD2 for D (5 bases each). There are 17 residues in the CDR3. V was clipped by 3 bases and J by 4 bases, with 22 bases between them. The germline V gene has CDR1 LNHNV and CDR2 YYDKDF (reference sequence). The CDR3 loop reads CATSSHRRGRQQYEQYF. Written as DNA, the CDR3 is TGTGCCACCAGCAGCCACCGGCGAGGGAGACAGCAGTACGAGCAGTACTTC. The variable domain in full, completed from reference TRBV15 and TRBJ2-7, reads DAMVIQNPRYQVTQFGKPVTLSCSQTLNHNVMYWYQQKSSQAPKLLFHYYDKDFNNEADTPDNFQSRRPNTSFCFLDIRSPGLGDTAMYLCATSSHRRGRQQYEQYFGPGTRLTVT.

This chain's CDR3 is CASSPGTAYNQPQHF. Written as DNA, the CDR3 is TGTGCCAGTAGTCCCGGGACAGCCTACAATCAGCCCCAGCATTTT. The chain joins TRBV19 to TRBJ1-5, with 7 positions matching TRBD1. V gave up 5 bases and J gave up 3 bases; unmatched junction bases: 7. Germline values: CDR1 LNHDA, CDR2 SQIVND (reference sequence). The CDR3 length is 15 residues.

This clone was picked up one time. The V and J genes are TRBV5-1 and TRBJ2-1, with TRBD2 identical over 11 bases. V lost 5 bases, J lost 6 bases, and 10 bases stayed unmatched. Per germline, CDR1 SGHRS and CDR2 YFSETQ. The CDR3 loop spans 16 amino acids. The CDR3 DNA sequence: TGCGCCAGCAGAAAGATACTAGCGGGAGATCGCAATGAGCAGTTCTTC. It is translated as CASRKILAGDRNEQFF.